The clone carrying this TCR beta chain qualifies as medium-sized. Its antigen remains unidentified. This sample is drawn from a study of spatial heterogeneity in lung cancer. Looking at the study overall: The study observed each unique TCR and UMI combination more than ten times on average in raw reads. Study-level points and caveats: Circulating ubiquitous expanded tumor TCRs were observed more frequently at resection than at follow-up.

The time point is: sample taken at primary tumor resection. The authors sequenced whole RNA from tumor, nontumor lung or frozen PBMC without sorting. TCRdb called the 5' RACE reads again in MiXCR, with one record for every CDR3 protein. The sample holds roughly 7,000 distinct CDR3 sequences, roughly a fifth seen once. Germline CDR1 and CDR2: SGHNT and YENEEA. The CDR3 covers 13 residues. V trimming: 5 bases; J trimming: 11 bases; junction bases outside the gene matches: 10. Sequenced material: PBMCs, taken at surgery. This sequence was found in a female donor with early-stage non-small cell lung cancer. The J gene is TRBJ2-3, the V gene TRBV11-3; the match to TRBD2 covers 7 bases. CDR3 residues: CASSVARAGKQYF. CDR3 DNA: TGTGCCAGCAGCGTAGCCCGAGCGGGGAAGCAGTATTTT.